This is a list of T cell receptor beta chains from one sample in a study of blood T cell repertoires in COVID-19. TCRdb's copy holds only in-frame clones and misses some; the assay was immunoSEQ multiplex PCR. Found here are roughly 150,000 clones, 85% to 90% of them singletons; the top ten hold approximately 2.1%. The sample was peripheral blood. Receptor source: a man between 45 and 60 years old who had recovered from COVID-19. The CDR3 runs from the conserved cysteine through the conserved F or W. The D gene is left open where the match is weak. Some rows have no size entry. The others give once, few or many, or a class for an expanded clone.

d_gene: NA
abundance: once
v_gene: TRBV4-3
j_gene: TRBJ1-2
CDR3aa: CASSPLLGDTNYGYTF
CDR3nt: TGCGCCAGCAGTCCGCTATTGGGGGACACTAACTATGGCTACACCTTC

d_gene: NA
abundance: NA
v_gene: TRBV5-4
j_gene: TRBJ2-3
CDR3aa: CASSLNLGADTQYF
CDR3nt: TGTGCCAGCAGCTTGAACCTCGGGGCAGATACGCAGTATTTT

d_gene: TRBD2
abundance: NA
v_gene: TRBV9
j_gene: TRBJ2-3
CDR3aa: CASSAHHTGGRDTQYF
CDR3nt: TGTGCCAGCAGCGCCCACCACACGGGGGGGCGGGATACGCAGTATTTT

d_gene: NA
abundance: NA
v_gene: TRBV19
j_gene: TRBJ2-4
CDR3aa: CASSSGALGGNIQYF
CDR3nt: TGTGCCAGTAGCTCTGGAGCACTGGGGGGAAACATTCAGTACTTC

d_gene: TRBD1
abundance: NA
v_gene: TRBV10-1
j_gene: TRBJ1-5
CDR3aa: CASSRLKDRGLYSNQPQHF
CDR3nt: TGCGCCAGCTCTCGATTAAAGGACAGGGGCCTCTATAGCAATCAGCCCCAGCATTTT

d_gene: NA
abundance: NA
v_gene: TRBV20-1
j_gene: TRBJ2-7
CDR3aa: CSARSVGEQYF
CDR3nt: TGCAGTGCTCGGAGCGTCGGCGAGCAGTACTTC

d_gene: TRBD1
abundance: NA
v_gene: TRBV7-9
j_gene: TRBJ2-3
CDR3aa: CASSVQGTQYF
CDR3nt: TGTGCCAGCAGCGTACAGGGGACGCAGTATTTT

d_gene: NA
abundance: once
v_gene: TRBV5-1
j_gene: TRBJ2-7
CDR3aa: CASSLAQNEQYF
CDR3nt: TGCGCCAGCAGCTTGGCCCAGAACGAGCAGTACTTC

d_gene: NA
abundance: NA
v_gene: TRBV7-2
j_gene: TRBJ2-5
CDR3aa: CASGSAPWETQYF
CDR3nt: TGTGCCAGCGGCAGTGCTCCGTGGGAGACCCAGTACTTC

d_gene: TRBD2
abundance: NA
v_gene: TRBV6-2/TRBV6-3
j_gene: TRBJ2-7
CDR3aa: CASSPAAGGLVQYF
CDR3nt: TGTGCCAGCAGCCCTGCGGCGGGAGGGTTGGTGCAGTACTTC

d_gene: NA
abundance: NA
v_gene: TRBV28
j_gene: TRBJ2-3
CDR3aa: CASTVLATSTDTQYF
CDR3nt: TGTGCCAGCACCGTACTAGCTACCAGCACAGATACGCAGTATTTT

d_gene: NA
abundance: NA
v_gene: TRBV18
j_gene: TRBJ1-2
CDR3aa: CASSAYRDTGYYGYTF
CDR3nt: TGTGCCAGCTCAGCTTACCGGGACACGGGGTATTATGGCTACACCTTC

d_gene: TRBD1
abundance: NA
v_gene: TRBV25-1
j_gene: TRBJ2-7
CDR3aa: CASSPKKGAGTYEQYF
CDR3nt: TGTGCCAGCAGTCCAAAAAAGGGGGCAGGGACCTACGAGCAGTACTTC

d_gene: NA
abundance: NA
v_gene: TRBV3-1/TRBV3-2
j_gene: TRBJ1-1
CDR3aa: CASSQGGGGGGEAFF
CDR3nt: TGTGCCAGCAGCCAAGGAGGCGGGGGTGGAGGTGAAGCTTTCTTT

d_gene: TRBD1
abundance: NA
v_gene: TRBV12-3/TRBV12-4
j_gene: TRBJ2-1
CDR3aa: CASWEGTGVQFF
CDR3nt: TGTGCCAGCTGGGAAGGGACAGGGGTGCAGTTCTTC

d_gene: NA
abundance: NA
v_gene: TRBV28
j_gene: TRBJ2-7
CDR3aa: CASGMGALDEQYF
CDR3nt: TGTGCCAGTGGGATGGGGGCGTTGGACGAGCAGTACTTC

d_gene: TRBD1
abundance: NA
v_gene: TRBV6-2/TRBV6-3
j_gene: TRBJ2-5
CDR3aa: CASSYGQGVQETQYF
CDR3nt: TGTGCCAGCAGTTACGGGCAGGGGGTCCAGGAGACCCAGTACTTC

d_gene: NA
abundance: NA
v_gene: TRBV12-5
j_gene: TRBJ2-7
CDR3aa: CASGLDRLGSSYEQYF
CDR3nt: TGTGCTAGTGGTTTGGACCGTCTAGGGAGCTCCTACGAGCAGTACTTC

d_gene: NA
abundance: NA
v_gene: TRBV6-5
j_gene: TRBJ1-3
CDR3aa: CASTNVRGNTIYF
CDR3nt: TGTGCCAGCACTAACGTACGAGGAAACACCATATATTTT

d_gene: TRBD2
abundance: NA
v_gene: TRBV11-1
j_gene: TRBJ2-5
CDR3aa: CASSRAGGQETQYF
CDR3nt: TGTGCCAGCAGCCGCGCGGGGGGCCAAGAGACCCAGTACTTC

d_gene: TRBD1
abundance: NA
v_gene: TRBV19
j_gene: TRBJ2-7
CDR3aa: CASSTGQGTYEQYF
CDR3nt: TGTGCCAGTAGTACGGGACAGGGAACCTACGAGCAGTACTTC

d_gene: TRBD2
abundance: NA
v_gene: TRBV7-9
j_gene: TRBJ2-1
CDR3aa: CASSPRGDNEQFF
CDR3nt: TGTGCCAGCAGCCCCCGGGGGGACAATGAGCAGTTCTTC

d_gene: TRBD1
abundance: once
v_gene: TRBV19
j_gene: TRBJ1-5
CDR3aa: CASTRGGQGNQPQHF
CDR3nt: TGTGCCAGTACCCGGGGTGGACAGGGCAATCAGCCCCAGCATTTT

d_gene: TRBD1
abundance: NA
v_gene: TRBV7-2
j_gene: TRBJ1-5
CDR3aa: CASSFGQGMNQPQHF
CDR3nt: TGTGCCAGCAGCTTCGGACAGGGTATGAATCAGCCCCAGCATTTT

d_gene: NA
abundance: NA
v_gene: TRBV6-5
j_gene: TRBJ1-5
CDR3aa: CASTLGNQPQHF
CDR3nt: TGTGCCAGCACCTTAGGCAATCAGCCCCAGCATTTT

d_gene: NA
abundance: NA
v_gene: TRBV5-8
j_gene: TRBJ2-5
CDR3aa: CASRWRGRGETQYF
CDR3nt: TGTGCCAGCAGGTGGCGGGGGCGCGGAGAGACCCAGTACTTC

d_gene: NA
abundance: NA
v_gene: TRBV6-5
j_gene: TRBJ1-4
CDR3aa: CASGAAGVNEKLFF
CDR3nt: TGTGCCAGCGGGGCGGCAGGGGTAAATGAAAAACTGTTTTTT

d_gene: NA
abundance: NA
v_gene: TRBV12-3/TRBV12-4
j_gene: TRBJ1-1
CDR3aa: CASSLGGDTEAFF
CDR3nt: TGTGCCAGCAGTTTAGGGGGGGACACTGAAGCTTTCTTT

d_gene: NA
abundance: once
v_gene: TRBV1
j_gene: TRBJ2-1
CDR3aa: CTSSHPGLAGLQFF
CDR3nt: TGCACCAGCAGCCACCCCGGACTAGCGGGACTTCAGTTCTTC

d_gene: TRBD2
abundance: few
v_gene: TRBV29-1
j_gene: TRBJ2-5
CDR3aa: CSVEAGTLGLAGSQETQYF
CDR3nt: TGCAGCGTTGAAGCCGGGACACTGGGACTAGCGGGATCCCAAGAGACCCAGTACTTC

d_gene: NA
abundance: NA
v_gene: TRBV15
j_gene: TRBJ2-7
CDR3aa: CATSVGTSSSYEQYF
CDR3nt: TGTGCCACCAGCGTTGGGACATCGAGCTCCTACGAGCAGTACTTC

d_gene: NA
abundance: NA
v_gene: TRBV29-1
j_gene: TRBJ2-3
CDR3aa: CSGGASTDTQYF
CDR3nt: TGCAGCGGCGGTGCTAGCACAGATACGCAGTATTTT

d_gene: NA
abundance: NA
v_gene: TRBV30
j_gene: TRBJ2-2
CDR3aa: CAWSAVVPGELFF
CDR3nt: TGTGCCTGGAGTGCGGTTGTCCCCGGGGAGCTGTTTTTT

d_gene: TRBD1
abundance: NA
v_gene: TRBV2
j_gene: TRBJ2-1
CDR3aa: CASSRTGGNEQFF
CDR3nt: TGTGCCAGCAGCCGGACAGGGGGCAATGAGCAGTTCTTC

d_gene: NA
abundance: NA
v_gene: TRBV7-9
j_gene: TRBJ1-5
CDR3aa: CASSFSADSNQPQHF
CDR3nt: TGTGCCAGCAGCTTTTCCGCAGATAGCAATCAGCCCCAGCATTTT

d_gene: NA
abundance: once
v_gene: TRBV7-8
j_gene: TRBJ2-5
CDR3aa: CASSLRGTQRQETQYF
CDR3nt: TGTGCCAGCAGCCTCCGTGGGACACAGCGACAAGAGACCCAGTACTTC

d_gene: TRBD2
abundance: NA
v_gene: TRBV7-9
j_gene: TRBJ2-2
CDR3aa: CASSPGGTSGRNTGELFF
CDR3nt: TGTGCCAGCAGCCCGGGAGGGACTAGCGGGAGAAACACCGGGGAGCTGTTTTTT

d_gene: NA
abundance: NA
v_gene: TRBV5-5
j_gene: TRBJ1-2
CDR3aa: CASSLADTGNYGYTF
CDR3nt: TGTGCCAGCAGCTTGGCCGACACAGGGAACTATGGCTACACCTTC

d_gene: TRBD1
abundance: NA
v_gene: TRBV4-1
j_gene: TRBJ1-2
CDR3aa: CASSQATGFDGYTF
CDR3nt: TGCGCCAGCAGCCAAGCGACAGGGTTCGATGGCTACACCTTC

d_gene: NA
abundance: few
v_gene: TRBV28
j_gene: TRBJ1-2
CDR3aa: CASSFNLGGYGYTF
CDR3nt: TGTGCCAGCAGTTTTAATCTGGGGGGCTATGGCTACACCTTC

d_gene: NA
abundance: NA
v_gene: TRBV27
j_gene: TRBJ1-1
CDR3aa: CASSLKGTEAFF
CDR3nt: TGTGCCAGCAGTTTAAAGGGGACTGAAGCTTTCTTT

d_gene: TRBD1
abundance: few
v_gene: TRBV28
j_gene: TRBJ1-2
CDR3aa: CASSSPLTGNYGYTF
CDR3nt: TGTGCCAGCAGCTCTCCTCTGACAGGGAACTATGGCTACACCTTC

d_gene: NA
abundance: once
v_gene: TRBV4-1
j_gene: TRBJ2-1
CDR3aa: CASSYSAGFGNEQFF
CDR3nt: TGCGCCAGCAGCTATTCAGCGGGCTTCGGCAATGAGCAGTTCTTC

d_gene: TRBD2
abundance: NA
v_gene: TRBV6-1
j_gene: TRBJ2-7
CDR3aa: CASSDPTSGRDEQYF
CDR3nt: TGTGCCAGCAGTGACCCGACTAGCGGGAGAGACGAGCAGTACTTC

d_gene: NA
abundance: NA
v_gene: TRBV18
j_gene: TRBJ1-1
CDR3aa: CASSPGRVDAFF
CDR3nt: TGTGCCAGCTCACCCGGCAGGGTAGATGCTTTCTTT

d_gene: NA
abundance: NA
v_gene: TRBV9
j_gene: TRBJ2-5
CDR3aa: CASSVDRGLQETQYF
CDR3nt: TGTGCCAGCAGCGTAGACCGGGGGTTACAAGAGACCCAGTACTTC

d_gene: TRBD2
abundance: NA
v_gene: TRBV9
j_gene: TRBJ2-3
CDR3aa: CASSVGLAGTDTQYF
CDR3nt: TGTGCCAGCAGCGTAGGACTAGCGGGCACAGATACGCAGTATTTT

d_gene: TRBD1
abundance: once
v_gene: TRBV4-3
j_gene: TRBJ2-4
CDR3aa: CASSQDQRQGFDIQYF
CDR3nt: TGCGCCAGCAGCCAAGATCAGCGACAGGGTTTCGACATTCAGTACTTC

d_gene: TRBD2
abundance: NA
v_gene: TRBV5-4
j_gene: TRBJ2-5
CDR3aa: CASSFLAGGETQYF
CDR3nt: TGTGCCAGCAGCTTCCTAGCGGGAGGAGAGACCCAGTACTTC

d_gene: TRBD2
abundance: NA
v_gene: TRBV6-4
j_gene: TRBJ2-3
CDR3aa: CASSDTATSGTDTQYF
CDR3nt: TGTGCCAGCAGTGACACGGCGACTAGCGGCACAGATACGCAGTATTTT

d_gene: NA
abundance: few
v_gene: TRBV19
j_gene: TRBJ2-6
CDR3aa: CASSSTVPGANVLTF
CDR3nt: TGTGCCAGTAGCTCGACAGTCCCCGGGGCCAACGTCCTGACTTTC

d_gene: TRBD1
abundance: NA
v_gene: TRBV28
j_gene: TRBJ1-1
CDR3aa: CASSPLTGADTEAFF
CDR3nt: TGTGCCAGCAGCCCCTTGACAGGGGCAGACACTGAAGCTTTCTTT

d_gene: NA
abundance: NA
v_gene: TRBV15
j_gene: TRBJ1-5
CDR3aa: CATSRDLTQGNQPQHF
CDR3nt: TGTGCCACCAGCAGAGATCTCACTCAAGGCAATCAGCCCCAGCATTTT

d_gene: NA
abundance: once
v_gene: TRBV12-5
j_gene: TRBJ2-6
CDR3aa: CASGPDVGGPLAGANVLTF
CDR3nt: TGTGCTAGTGGTCCGGATGTAGGGGGTCCTCTGGCTGGGGCCAACGTCCTGACTTTC